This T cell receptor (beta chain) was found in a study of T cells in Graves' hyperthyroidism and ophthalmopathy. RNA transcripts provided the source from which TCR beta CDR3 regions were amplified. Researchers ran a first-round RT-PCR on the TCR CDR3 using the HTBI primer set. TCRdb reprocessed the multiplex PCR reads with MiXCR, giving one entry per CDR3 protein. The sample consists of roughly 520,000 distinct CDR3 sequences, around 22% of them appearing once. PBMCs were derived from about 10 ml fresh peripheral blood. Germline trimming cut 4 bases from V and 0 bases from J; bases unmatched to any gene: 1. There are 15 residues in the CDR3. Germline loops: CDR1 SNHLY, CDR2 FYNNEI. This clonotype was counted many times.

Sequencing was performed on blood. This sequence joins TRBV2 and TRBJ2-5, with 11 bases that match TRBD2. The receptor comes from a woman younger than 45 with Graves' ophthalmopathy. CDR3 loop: CASSGLAGNQETQYF. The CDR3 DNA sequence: TGTGCCAGCAGTGGACTAGCGGGGAACCAAGAGACCCAGTACTTC.